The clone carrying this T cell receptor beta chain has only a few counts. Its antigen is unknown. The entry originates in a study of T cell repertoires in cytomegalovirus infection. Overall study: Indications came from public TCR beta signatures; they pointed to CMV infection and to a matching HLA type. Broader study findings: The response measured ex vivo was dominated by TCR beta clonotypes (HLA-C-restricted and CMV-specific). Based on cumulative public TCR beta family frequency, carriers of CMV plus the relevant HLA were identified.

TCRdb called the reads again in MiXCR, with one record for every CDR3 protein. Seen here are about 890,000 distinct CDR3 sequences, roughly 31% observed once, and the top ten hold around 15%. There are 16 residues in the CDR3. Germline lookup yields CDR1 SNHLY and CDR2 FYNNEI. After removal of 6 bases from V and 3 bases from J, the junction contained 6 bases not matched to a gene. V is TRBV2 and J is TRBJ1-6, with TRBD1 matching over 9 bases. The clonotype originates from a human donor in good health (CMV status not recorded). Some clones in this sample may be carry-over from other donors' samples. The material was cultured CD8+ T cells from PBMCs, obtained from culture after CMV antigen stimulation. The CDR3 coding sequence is TGTGCCAGCAGGGGACAGGGCGGCTTCTATAATTCACCCCTCCACTTT. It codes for CASRGQGGFYNSPLHF.